These T cell receptor beta chains were read from a single sample in a study of blood T cell repertoires in COVID-19. Repertoires were generated with immunoSEQ multiplex PCR, while TCRdb's copy carries only in-frame clones and drops some. The repertoire holds more than 85,000 clones, over 75% seen once, with 16% in the top ten. Source material: peripheral blood. Receptors were obtained from a woman of 80 years or more with active or convalescent COVID-19. Both conserved end residues are part of each CDR3. Each record gives: CDR3 length, D gene, V gene, clone size, J gene, CDR3 DNA, CDR3 protein. D genes are given only for firm matches. Some rows have no size entry. The others give once, few or many, or a class for an expanded clone.

14	TRBD1	TRBV2	few	TRBJ2-4	TGTGCCAGCAGTGGACCCCCGGGACAGGGTGACGGAGACTTC	CASSGPPGQGDGDF
13	-	TRBV5-1	-	TRBJ2-4	TGCGCCAGCAGAATCGGGGCCAAAAACATTCAGTACTTC	CASRIGAKNIQYF
14	-	TRBV3-1/TRBV3-2	-	TRBJ2-7	TGTGCCAGCAGTCTCGCTGCGGCAACCTACGAGCAGTACTTC	CASSLAAATYEQYF
12	-	TRBV28	-	TRBJ1-2	TGTGCCATCTCCGGCAGGGTTGGTGGCTACACCTTC	CAISGRVGGYTF
16	-	TRBV21-1	-	TRBJ2-7	TGTGCCAGCAGGAAAACCCCTAGCGGGGGAAAATACGAGCAGTACTTC	CASRKTPSGGKYEQYF
13	TRBD1	TRBV30	-	TRBJ1-4	TGTGCCCGGGGGGGACAGGGTGGTGAAAAACTGTTTTTT	CARGGQGGEKLFF
14	-	TRBV27	-	TRBJ2-4	TGTGCCAGCAGTCCCGCGGGGGCGGAAAACATTCAGTACTTC	CASSPAGAENIQYF
15	TRBD2	TRBV10-3	-	TRBJ2-1	TGTGCCATCACTTCTAGCGGGAGGATCTACAATGAGCAGTTCTTC	CAITSSGRIYNEQFF
15	TRBD2	TRBV27	-	TRBJ2-1	TGTGCCAGCAGTCCTCGGGGGAGGGCAAACAATGAGCAGTTCTTC	CASSPRGRANNEQFF
14	-	TRBV29-1	-	TRBJ2-7	TGCAGCGTCGTACTGGATTTGGAGACCTACGAGCAGTACTTC	CSVVLDLETYEQYF
15	-	TRBV25-1	few	TRBJ2-7	TGTGCCAGCAGTGGCCTCGACAGGGCGGCGGGAGAGCAGTACTTC	CASSGLDRAAGEQYF
15	TRBD2	TRBV7-9	many	TRBJ2-3	TGTGCCAGCAGCAAGACTAGCGGGGAACTGGATACGCAGTATTTT	CASSKTSGELDTQYF
16	-	TRBV7-9	-	TRBJ2-2	TGTGCCAGCAGCTCGCCGTTCGGGGAAATCACCGGGGAGCTGTTTTTT	CASSSPFGEITGELFF
17	TRBD2	TRBV19	once	TRBJ2-3	TGTGCCAGTAGTATAGGTGGGACTAACGCCAATATGGGTACGCAGTATTTT	CASSIGGTNANMGTQYF
14	TRBD2	TRBV3-1/TRBV3-2	-	TRBJ2-7	TGTGCCAGCAGCCTTAGCGGGAGAAAGTACGAGCAGTACTTC	CASSLSGRKYEQYF
16	TRBD1	TRBV19	-	TRBJ2-1	TGTGCCAGTAGCAAGTACGGGACAGGGTCTTCCAATGAGCAGTTCTTC	CASSKYGTGSSNEQFF
15	TRBD2	TRBV5-1	-	TRBJ2-7	TGCGCCAGCAGCTTGATAGGGACTAGCGGCGAAGAGCAGTACTTC	CASSLIGTSGEEQYF
15	-	TRBV5-1	-	TRBJ1-5	TGCGCCAGCAGCCCCCGGGGGGGGGCTGATCAGCCCCAGCATTTT	CASSPRGGADQPQHF
19	-	TRBV3-1/TRBV3-2	-	TRBJ1-3	TGTGCCAGCAGCCTTAGACGCTGGGAGGATACCATTTCTGGAAACACCATATATTTT	CASSLRRWEDTISGNTIYF
15	TRBD2	TRBV7-9	-	TRBJ2-5	TGTGCCAGCAGCTTAGGACTAGCGGAACAAGAGACCCAGTACTTC	CASSLGLAEQETQYF
19	TRBD2	TRBV23-1	-	TRBJ2-2	TGCGCCAGCAGTTCTCCAGGACTAGCGGGAGGTCTGGGGACCGGGGAGCTGTTTTTT	CASSSPGLAGGLGTGELFF
14	TRBD1	TRBV7-6	-	TRBJ2-3	TGTGCCAGCAGCCGCGACAGGGGGGTTGATACGCAGTATTTT	CASSRDRGVDTQYF
15	-	TRBV9	-	TRBJ2-3	TGTGCCAGCACCCACGGCCCAGCGGGCACAGATACGCAGTATTTT	CASTHGPAGTDTQYF
13	-	TRBV6-1	-	TRBJ1-1	TGTGCCAGCAGTGAGCAGCGTGGAAGTGAAGCTTTCTTT	CASSEQRGSEAFF
13	-	TRBV28	-	TRBJ1-2	TGTGCCAGCAGTCCCGACAGTAACTATGGCTACACCTTC	CASSPDSNYGYTF
13	TRBD1	TRBV29-1	-	TRBJ1-2	TGCAGCGTTGAGACAGGGGGGCAAGGTGGCTACACCTTC	CSVETGGQGGYTF
14	-	TRBV6-6	-	TRBJ1-5	TGTGCCAGCAGTTACATCCGGGAAAATCAGCCCCAGCATTTT	CASSYIRENQPQHF
16	-	TRBV7-2	-	TRBJ1-3	TGTGCCAGCAGCCATCCACAGGGATTTTCCGGAAACACCATATATTTT	CASSHPQGFSGNTIYF
13	-	TRBV3-1/TRBV3-2	-	TRBJ2-7	TGTGCCAGCAGCCATAAGGGGTACTACGAGCAGTACTTC	CASSHKGYYEQYF
14	TRBD2	TRBV6-2/TRBV6-3	-	TRBJ2-3	TGTGCCAGCAGTGGGCTAGCGGGAGGAAATACGCAGTATTTT	CASSGLAGGNTQYF
15	-	TRBV5-1	-	TRBJ2-7	TGCGCCAGCAGCTTGGGGGCAGGAATTTTATGGGAGCAGTACTTC	CASSLGAGILWEQYF
13	TRBD1	TRBV7-2	-	TRBJ1-2	TGTGCCAGCAGCTCGCGGACAGGGGTTGGCTACACCTTC	CASSSRTGVGYTF
16	TRBD1	TRBV10-1	-	TRBJ2-3	TGCGCCAGCAGTGAGGCGGACAGGGGGGACACAGATACGCAGTATTTT	CASSEADRGDTDTQYF
14	-	TRBV7-2	-	TRBJ2-3	TGTGCCAGCAGCCACGACAGAAGCACAGATACGCAGTATTTT	CASSHDRSTDTQYF
18	TRBD2	TRBV6-2/TRBV6-3	-	TRBJ2-7	TGTGCCAGCAGTTACCCCCGAGGACTAGCGGGACCCAATTACGAGCAGTACTTC	CASSYPRGLAGPNYEQYF
13	-	TRBV7-3	-	TRBJ2-1	TGTGCCAGCAGCTTAACTTATTTGCAGGAGCAGTTCTTC	CASSLTYLQEQFF
16	TRBD1	TRBV5-1	-	TRBJ1-1	TGCGCCAGCAGCTTGGTGGCGACAGGGATGGACACTGAAGCTTTCTTT	CASSLVATGMDTEAFF
16	TRBD2	TRBV19	-	TRBJ2-1	TGTGCCAGTAGGGGGGCTAGCGGGGGTCCCTACAATGAGCAGTTCTTC	CASRGASGGPYNEQFF
15	TRBD1	TRBV7-2	-	TRBJ2-1	TGTGCCAGCAGCCTTACTCGACAGGGGTCGGTTGAGCAGTTCTTC	CASSLTRQGSVEQFF
15	TRBD1	TRBV29-1	-	TRBJ1-1	TGCAGCCCCAAGGGGACAGGGGGCGAGGACACTGAAGCTTTCTTT	CSPKGTGGEDTEAFF
15	TRBD2	TRBV7-9	-	TRBJ2-1	TGTGCCAGCAGCCCATTCGCGGGAGGGATCGGTGAGCAGTTCTTC	CASSPFAGGIGEQFF
16	-	TRBV3-1/TRBV3-2	-	TRBJ1-4	TGTGCCAGCAGCCACGGCGGAGGGACTGGGAATGAAAAACTGTTTTTT	CASSHGGGTGNEKLFF
14	TRBD2	TRBV7-9	-	TRBJ2-5	TGTGCCAGCAACAAAAATAGCGGGCAAGAGACCCAGTACTTC	CASNKNSGQETQYF
15	TRBD1	TRBV6-2/TRBV6-3	-	TRBJ2-1	TGTGCCAGCAGTTCCGGACAGGGGTACTTGAATGAGCAGTTCTTC	CASSSGQGYLNEQFF
16	TRBD2	TRBV9	-	TRBJ2-2	TGTGCCAGCGCGTCCCACGGGGGGGGTTTAGACGGGGAGCTGTTTTTT	CASASHGGGLDGELFF
15	-	TRBV6-1	-	TRBJ2-2	TGTGCCAGCACCCACGGAGGGTATGACACCGGGGAGCTGTTTTTT	CASTHGGYDTGELFF
13	-	TRBV6-5	-	TRBJ1-1	TGTGCCAGCAGTACCACAGGATCCAAAAGAGCTTTCTTT	CASSTTGSKRAFF